The clone carrying this TCR beta chain was found a few times. Its antigen is unidentified. Using immunoSEQ multiplex PCR, the repertoire was profiled, and TCRdb retains in-frame clones only, with some absent. This sample has roughly 280,000 clones, with around 86% found just once. Germline values: CDR1 SGHAT, CDR2 FQNNGV. The V and J ends lost 2 bases and 3 bases respectively, with 6 bases between them. The CDR3 consists of 13 residues. The data originate from a study of cytomegalovirus exposure and HLA in healthy donors. Findings and limits, study-wide: According to reports, the classifier identified cytomegalovirus status with high specificity and sensitivity.

The chain is built from TRBV11-2 and TRBJ2-3; no reliable D call. The specimen sequenced was PBMCs. The clonotype comes from a woman in her late teens or twenties in good health and CMV-seronegative. CDR3 loop: CASSLLQTDTQYF. CDR3 nucleotides: TGTGCCAGCAGCTTACTCCAGACAGATACGCAGTATTTT. Drawing the rest from reference TRBV11-2 and TRBJ2-3, the complete variable domain is EAGVAQSPRYKIIEKRQSVAFWCNPISGHATLYWYQQILGQGPKLLIQFQNNGVVDDSQLPKDRFSAERLKGVDSTLKIQPAKLEDSAVYLCASSLLQTDTQYFGPGTRLTVL.